This T cell receptor beta chain was sequenced in a study of blood T cell repertoires in COVID-19. Across the whole study: The origin of the acute and convalescent COVID-19 samples was the United States, Italy and Spain.

The CDR3 has 13 amino acids. The J segment lost 5 bases and the V segment lost 6 bases, leaving 7 bases of the junction unmatched. Clones were read by immunoSEQ multiplex PCR, and TCRdb kept only the in-frame ones, dropping some. The table includes over 120,000 clones, nearly 90% detected once. The TCR was taken from a man between 65 and 79 years old with acute or convalescent COVID-19. The sample comprised peripheral blood. This chain joins TRBV12-3 or TRBV12-4 and TRBJ2-7, with 7 bases matching TRBD1. In DNA, the CDR3 is TGTGCCAGCAGGAAGTCGACAGGGAACGAGCAGTACTTC. Protein: CASRKSTGNEQYF.